Following are 7 T cell receptor beta chains from one sample sequenced in a study of blood T cell repertoires in COVID-19. The assay was immunoSEQ multiplex PCR, and TCRdb's table has in-frame clones only and misses some. Of about 120,000 clones in the sample, about two thirds were seen once. Sequences were obtained from peripheral blood. The receptors derive from a human donor with acute or convalescent COVID-19. The donor label of this sample is uncertain.

The chain links TRBV9 to TRBJ2-3; 9 bases fit TRBD1. There are 15 residues in the CDR3. Germline V gene lookup returns CDR1 SGDLS and CDR2 YYNGEE. V trimming: 4 bases; J trimming: 5 bases; junction bases outside the gene matches: 8. The CDR3 sequence: CASSLQGARIDTQYF. CDR3 DNA sequence: TGTGCCAGCAGCTTACAGGGGGCGCGGATAGATACGCAGTATTTT.

The rearrangement links TRBV7-9 to TRBJ1-6; 7 nucleotides line up with TRBD1. CDR1 and CDR2 from the germline V gene are SEHNR and FQNEAQ (reference sequence). The CDR3 is 14 amino acids. With V trimmed by 8 bases and J by 7 bases, 8 bases remained unmatched. The DNA of the CDR3 is TGTGCCAGCTCGAGGGACAGCTCAAATTCACCCCTCCACTTT. Residues: CASSRDSSNSPLHF.

The rearrangement links TRBV5-1 to TRBJ1-5; TRBD1 matches 7 bases. J lost 7 bases, V lost 0 bases, and 4 bases had no gene match. The CDR3 runs to 14 residues. Per the germline V gene, CDR1 is SGHRS and CDR2 is YFSETQ. CDR3 coding DNA: TGCGCCAGCAGCTTGGACAGGGGTGGACAGCCCCAGCATTTT. Residues: CASSLDRGGQPQHF.

The chain links TRBV9 to TRBJ1-2; maybe TRBD1 (5 bases). Trimming cost V 5 bases and J 7 bases, with 21 bases left between them. There are 15 residues in the CDR3. Germline assignment: CDR1 SGDLS and CDR2 YYNGEE. The CDR3 here is CASRKSGLSGGGYTF. CDR3 bases: TGTGCCAGCAGAAAATCGGGACTCTCAGGAGGTGGCTACACCTTC.

The chain is built from TRBV29-1 and TRBJ1-6; 7 nucleotides line up with TRBD1. Germline assignment: CDR1 SQVTM and CDR2 ANQGSEA. The CDR3 runs 13 residues. Trimming cost V 4 bases and J 6 bases; bases outside gene matches: 3. For the CDR3, the DNA is TGCAGCGTTGGACAGGGCCTTAATTCACCCCTCCACTTT. This translates into CSVGQGLNSPLHF.

This chain connects TRBV5-1 to TRBJ1-1; possible D gene TRBD1, 6 bases. Germline CDR1 and CDR2: SGHRS and YFSETQ. V lost 4 bases, J lost 10 bases, and 20 bases lay in between. There are 14 residues in the CDR3. CDR3: CASSTETGTYGAFF. In DNA, the CDR3 is TGCGCCAGCAGCACTGAAACAGGGACGTATGGAGCTTTCTTT.

The chain uses TRBV9 and TRBJ1-3; tentatively, D is TRBD1 (6 bases). Germline V gene sequence: CDR1 SGDLS, CDR2 YYNGEE. The CDR3 sequence is 15 residues long. V lost 4 bases, J lost 4 bases, and 15 bases lay in between. The CDR3 DNA is TGTGCCAGCAGCCCTCAACAGGGTGGGGGAAACACCATATATTTT. Translated, it gives CASSPQQGGGNTIYF.